The present T cell receptor beta chain was sequenced within a study of response to subunit inactivated influenza vaccine. TCRdb analysed the RT-PCR reads with MiXCR anew, one entry per CDR3 protein. The data hold 150,000 to 200,000 distinct CDR3 sequences, with about 12% observed a single time. This CDR3 spans 15 amino acids. V lost 6 bases to trimming and J lost 5 bases, with 19 bases between them. Germline CDR1 reads MDHEN; CDR2 reads SYDVKM. In this sample, this clonotype turned up a few times. These sequences were also reported in another study, on T cells expressing NK-cell markers. Per that paper: 5'RACE template switching built TCR beta cDNA with unique molecular identifiers.

Sample: CD8+ T cells sorted from PBMCs, taken roughly 12 days after vaccination. This receptor was taken from a man in his fifties who received an inactivated influenza vaccine. This chain connects TRBV28 to TRBJ2-5; D tentatively reads TRBD1 or TRBD2 (5 bases each). The CDR3 sequence is CASSFRLGRGETQYF. CDR3 nucleotides: TGTGCCAGCAGCTTTAGGCTTGGTCGGGGCGAGACCCAGTACTTC. Drawing the rest from reference TRBV28 and TRBJ2-5, the complete variable domain is DVKVTQSSRYLVKRTGEKVFLECVQDMDHENMFWYRQDPGLGLRLIYFSYDVKMKEKGDIPEGYSVSREKKERFSLILESASTNQTSMYLCASSFRLGRGETQYFGPGTRLLVL.